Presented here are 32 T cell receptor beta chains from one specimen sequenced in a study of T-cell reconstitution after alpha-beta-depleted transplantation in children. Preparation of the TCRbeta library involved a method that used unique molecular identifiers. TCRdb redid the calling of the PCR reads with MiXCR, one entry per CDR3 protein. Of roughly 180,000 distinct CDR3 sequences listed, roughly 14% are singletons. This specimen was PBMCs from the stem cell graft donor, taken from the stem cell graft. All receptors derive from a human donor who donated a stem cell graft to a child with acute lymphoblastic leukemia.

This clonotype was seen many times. CDR3 in DNA: TGCAGTGCTAGAGATTGGAGGGGGATAAATGAAAAACTGTTTTTT. Amino acid sequence: CSARDWRGINEKLFF. This chain connects TRBV20-1 to TRBJ1-4; TRBD1 might be the D (6 bases). Trimming took 0 bases from V and 5 from J, leaving 13 bases between them. Germline values: CDR1 DFQATT, CDR2 SNEGSKA (reference sequence). There are 15 residues in the CDR3.

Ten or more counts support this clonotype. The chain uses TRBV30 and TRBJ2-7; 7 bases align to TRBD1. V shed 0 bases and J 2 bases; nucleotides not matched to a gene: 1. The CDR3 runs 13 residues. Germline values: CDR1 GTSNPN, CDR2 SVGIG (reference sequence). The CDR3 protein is CAWSVTGAYEQYF. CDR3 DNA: TGTGCCTGGAGTGTAACAGGGGCCTACGAGCAGTACTTC.

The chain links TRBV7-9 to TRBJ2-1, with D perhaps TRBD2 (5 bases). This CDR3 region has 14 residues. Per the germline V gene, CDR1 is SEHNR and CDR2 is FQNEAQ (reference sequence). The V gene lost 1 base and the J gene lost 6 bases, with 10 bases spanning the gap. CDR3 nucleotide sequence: TGTGCCAGCAGCTTAGTGTCTAGCAGCAATGAGCAGTTCTTC. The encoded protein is CASSLVSSSNEQFF. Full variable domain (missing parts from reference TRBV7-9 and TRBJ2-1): DTGVSQNPRHKITKRGQNVTFRCDPISEHNRLYWYRQTLGQGPEFLTYFQNEAQLEKSRLLSDRFSAERPKGSFSTLEIQRTEQGDSAMYLCASSLVSSSNEQFFGPGTRLTVL.

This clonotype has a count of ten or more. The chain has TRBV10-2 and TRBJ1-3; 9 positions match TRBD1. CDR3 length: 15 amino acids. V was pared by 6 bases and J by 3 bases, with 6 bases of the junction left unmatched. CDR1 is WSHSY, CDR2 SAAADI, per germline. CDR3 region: CASSRGQGGGNTIYF. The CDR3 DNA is TGCGCCAGCAGCCGGGGACAGGGTGGTGGAAACACCATATATTTT.

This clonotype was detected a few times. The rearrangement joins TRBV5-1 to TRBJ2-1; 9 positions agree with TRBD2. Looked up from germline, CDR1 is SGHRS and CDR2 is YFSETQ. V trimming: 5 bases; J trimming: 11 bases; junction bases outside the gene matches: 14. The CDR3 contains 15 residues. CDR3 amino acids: CASSSSGSGWGQQFF. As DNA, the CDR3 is TGCGCCAGCAGTAGTAGCGGGAGTGGATGGGGGCAGCAGTTCTTC.

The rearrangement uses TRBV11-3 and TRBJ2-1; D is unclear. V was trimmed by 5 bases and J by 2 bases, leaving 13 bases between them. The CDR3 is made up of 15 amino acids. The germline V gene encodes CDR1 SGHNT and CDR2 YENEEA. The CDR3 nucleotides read TGTGCCAGCAGCGAAATCTCCCCTACCTACAATGAGCAGTTCTTC. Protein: CASSEISPTYNEQFF.

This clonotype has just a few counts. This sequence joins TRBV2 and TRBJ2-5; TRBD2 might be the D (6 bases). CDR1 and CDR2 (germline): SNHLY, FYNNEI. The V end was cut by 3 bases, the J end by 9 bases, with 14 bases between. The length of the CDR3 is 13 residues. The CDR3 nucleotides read TGTGCCAGCAGTGAGAATCTAGCGAGGGCCCAGTACTTC. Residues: CASSENLARAQYF.

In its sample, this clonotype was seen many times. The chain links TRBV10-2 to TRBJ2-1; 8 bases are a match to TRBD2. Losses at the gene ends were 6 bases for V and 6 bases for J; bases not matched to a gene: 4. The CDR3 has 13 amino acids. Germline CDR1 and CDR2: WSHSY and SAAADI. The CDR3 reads CASSQSGSNEQFF. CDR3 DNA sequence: TGCGCCAGCAGCCAAAGCGGGAGCAATGAGCAGTTCTTC.

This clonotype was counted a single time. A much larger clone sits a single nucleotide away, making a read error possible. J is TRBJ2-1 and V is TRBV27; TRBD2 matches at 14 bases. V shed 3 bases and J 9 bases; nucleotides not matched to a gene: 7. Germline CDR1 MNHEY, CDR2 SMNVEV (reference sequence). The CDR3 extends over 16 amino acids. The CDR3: CASSFMTSGRGREQFF. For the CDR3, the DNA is TGTGCCAGCAGTTTCATGACTAGCGGGAGGGGGCGTGAGCAGTTCTTC.

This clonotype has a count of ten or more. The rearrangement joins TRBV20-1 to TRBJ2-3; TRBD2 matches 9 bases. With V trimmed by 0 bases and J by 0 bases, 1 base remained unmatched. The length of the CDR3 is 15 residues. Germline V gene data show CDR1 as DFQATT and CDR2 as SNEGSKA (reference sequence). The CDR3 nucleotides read TGCAGTGCTAGAGAAGGACTAGCGAGCACAGATACGCAGTATTTT. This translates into CSAREGLASTDTQYF.

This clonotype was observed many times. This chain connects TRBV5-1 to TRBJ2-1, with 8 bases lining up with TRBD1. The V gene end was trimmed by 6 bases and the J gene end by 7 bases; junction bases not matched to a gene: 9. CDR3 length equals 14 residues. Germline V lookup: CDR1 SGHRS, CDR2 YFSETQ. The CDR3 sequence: CASKQGDRQNEQFF. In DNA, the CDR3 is TGCGCCAGCAAGCAGGGGGACAGGCAGAATGAGCAGTTCTTC.

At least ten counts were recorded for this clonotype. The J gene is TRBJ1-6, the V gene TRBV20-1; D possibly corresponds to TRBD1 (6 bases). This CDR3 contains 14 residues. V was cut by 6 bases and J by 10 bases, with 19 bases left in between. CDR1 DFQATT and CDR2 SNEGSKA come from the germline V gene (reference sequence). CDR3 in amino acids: CSAPKQGGQSPLHF. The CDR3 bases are TGCAGTGCGCCTAAACAGGGAGGCCAATCACCCCTCCACTTT.

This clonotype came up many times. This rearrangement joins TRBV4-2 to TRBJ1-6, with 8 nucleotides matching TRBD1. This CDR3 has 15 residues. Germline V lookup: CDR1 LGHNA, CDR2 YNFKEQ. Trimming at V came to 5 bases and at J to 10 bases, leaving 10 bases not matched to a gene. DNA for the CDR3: TGTGCCAGCAGCGTGCTGGACAGGGAACAATCACCCCTCCACTTT. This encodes CASSVLDREQSPLHF.

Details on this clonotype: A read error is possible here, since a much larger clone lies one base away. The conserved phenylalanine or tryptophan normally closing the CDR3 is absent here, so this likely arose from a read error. The CDR3 spells CASSPRPFMSWGPGNTIYL. CDR3 DNA: TGTGCCAGCAGCCCACGCCCGTTTATGAGCTGGGGTCCGGGAAACACCATATATTTG. The J gene is TRBJ1-3, the V gene TRBV3-1; D remains unclear. The CDR3 contains 19 residues. V lost 4 bases, J lost 4 bases, and 26 bases lay in between. From germline, CDR1 is LGHDT and CDR2 YNNKEL (reference sequence).

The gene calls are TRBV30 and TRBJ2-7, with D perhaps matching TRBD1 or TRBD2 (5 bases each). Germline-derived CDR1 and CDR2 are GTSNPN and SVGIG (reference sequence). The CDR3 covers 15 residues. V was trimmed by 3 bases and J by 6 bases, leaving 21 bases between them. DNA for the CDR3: TGTGCCTGGAGCGCCCCGTCGGGACCCCTAGTCGAGCAGTACTTC. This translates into CAWSAPSGPLVEQYF.

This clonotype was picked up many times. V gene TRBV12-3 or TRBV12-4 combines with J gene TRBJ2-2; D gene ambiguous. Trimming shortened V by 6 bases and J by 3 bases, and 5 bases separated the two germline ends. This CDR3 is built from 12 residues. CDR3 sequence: CASRIHTGELFF. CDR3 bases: TGTGCCAGCAGGATCCACACCGGGGAGCTGTTTTTT.

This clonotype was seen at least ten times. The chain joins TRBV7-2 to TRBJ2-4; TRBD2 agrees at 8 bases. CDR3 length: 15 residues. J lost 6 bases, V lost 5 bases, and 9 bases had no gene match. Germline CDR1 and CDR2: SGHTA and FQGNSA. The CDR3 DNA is TGTGCCAGCAGCCCACCCCCGGGACTAGGAAACATTCAGTACTTC. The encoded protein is CASSPPPGLGNIQYF.

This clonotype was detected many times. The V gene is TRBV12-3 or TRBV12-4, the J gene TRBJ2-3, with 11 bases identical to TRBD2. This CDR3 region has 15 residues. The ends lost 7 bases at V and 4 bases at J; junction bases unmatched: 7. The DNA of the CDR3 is TGTGCCAGCACCGTAGCGGGAGGGCGTGCAGATACGCAGTATTTT. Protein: CASTVAGGRADTQYF.

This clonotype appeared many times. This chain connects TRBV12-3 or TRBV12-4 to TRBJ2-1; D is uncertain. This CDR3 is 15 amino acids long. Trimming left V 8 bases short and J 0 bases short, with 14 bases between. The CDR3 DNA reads TGTGCCAGCGGGTTAATAGGAAGCTCCTACAATGAGCAGTTCTTC. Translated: CASGLIGSSYNEQFF.

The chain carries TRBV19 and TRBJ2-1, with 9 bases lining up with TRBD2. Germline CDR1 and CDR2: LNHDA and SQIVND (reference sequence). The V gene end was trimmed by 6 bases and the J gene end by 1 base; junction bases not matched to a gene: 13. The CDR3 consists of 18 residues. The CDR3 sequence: CASSRTTSGTNSYNEQFF. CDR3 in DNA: TGTGCCAGTAGCCGTACGACTAGCGGAACGAATTCCTACAATGAGCAGTTCTTC. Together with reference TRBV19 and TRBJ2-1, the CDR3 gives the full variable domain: DGGITQSPKYLFRKEGQNVTLSCEQNLNHDAMYWYRQDPGQGLRLIYYSQIVNDFQKGDIAEGYSVSREKKESFPLTVTSAQKNPTAFYLCASSRTTSGTNSYNEQFFGPGTRLTVL.

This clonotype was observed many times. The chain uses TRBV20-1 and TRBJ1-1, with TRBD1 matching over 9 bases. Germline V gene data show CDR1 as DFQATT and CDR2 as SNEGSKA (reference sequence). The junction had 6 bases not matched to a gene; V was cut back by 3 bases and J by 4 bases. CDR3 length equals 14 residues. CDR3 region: CSARVTGGFTEAFF. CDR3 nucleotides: TGCAGTGCTAGGGTGACAGGGGGATTCACTGAAGCTTTCTTT.

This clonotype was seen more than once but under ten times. The CDR3 loop reads CASSLIGGRGSGEQFF. The CDR3 DNA follows: TGCGCCAGCAGCTTAATAGGCGGGAGAGGTTCCGGTGAGCAGTTCTTC. This rearrangement joins TRBV5-1 to TRBJ2-1; 7 bases are a match to TRBD2. The CDR3 consists of 16 residues. The trim removed 2 bases at V and 9 bases at J, leaving 14 bases unmatched. Germline V gives CDR1 SGHRS, CDR2 YFSETQ. The variable domain in full, with the rest retrieved from reference TRBV5-1 and TRBJ2-1, is KAGVTQTPRYLIKTRGQQVTLSCSPISGHRSVSWYQQTPGQGLQFLFEYFSETQRNKGNFPGRFSGRQFSNSRSEMNVSTLELGDSALYLCASSLIGGRGSGEQFFGPGTRLTVL.

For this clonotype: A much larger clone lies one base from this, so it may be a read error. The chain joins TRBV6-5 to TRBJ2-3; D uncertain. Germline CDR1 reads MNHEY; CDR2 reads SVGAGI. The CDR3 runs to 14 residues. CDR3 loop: CASSYVRAADMQYF. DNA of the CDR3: TGTGCCAGCAGTTACGTGAGAGCAGCAGATATGCAGTATTTT.

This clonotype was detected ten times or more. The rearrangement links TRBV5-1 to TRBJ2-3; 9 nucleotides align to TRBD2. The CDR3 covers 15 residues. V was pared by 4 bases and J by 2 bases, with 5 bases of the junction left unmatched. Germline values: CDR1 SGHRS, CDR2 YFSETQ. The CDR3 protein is CASSLRLAATDTQYF. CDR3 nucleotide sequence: TGCGCCAGCAGCCTTAGACTAGCGGCCACAGATACGCAGTATTTT.

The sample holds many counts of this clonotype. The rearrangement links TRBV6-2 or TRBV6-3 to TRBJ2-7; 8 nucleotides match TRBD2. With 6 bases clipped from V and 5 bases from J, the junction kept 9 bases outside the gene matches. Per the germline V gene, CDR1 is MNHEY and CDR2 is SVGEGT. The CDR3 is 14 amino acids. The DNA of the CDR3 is TGTGCCAGCAGCCCAACGGGAGGGCCCCACGAGCAGTACTTC. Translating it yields CASSPTGGPHEQYF.

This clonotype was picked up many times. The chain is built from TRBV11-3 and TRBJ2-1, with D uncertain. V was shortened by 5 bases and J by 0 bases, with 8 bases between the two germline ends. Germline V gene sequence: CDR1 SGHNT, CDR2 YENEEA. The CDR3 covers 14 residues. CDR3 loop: CASSVRSSYNEQFF. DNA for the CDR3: TGTGCCAGCAGCGTAAGAAGCTCCTACAATGAGCAGTTCTTC.

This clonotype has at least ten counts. The CDR3 sequence: CASTNTRMNTEAFF. The CDR3 coding sequence is TGTGCCAGCACCAACACCAGAATGAACACTGAAGCTTTCTTT. The chain has TRBV7-9 and TRBJ1-1; D remains unclear. Trimming took 7 bases from V and 0 from J, leaving 12 bases between them. CDR1 SEHNR and CDR2 FQNEAQ come from the germline V gene (reference sequence). The CDR3 consists of 14 residues. Full variable domain (rest looked up from reference TRBV7-9 and TRBJ1-1): DTGVSQNPRHKITKRGQNVTFRCDPISEHNRLYWYRQTLGQGPEFLTYFQNEAQLEKSRLLSDRFSAERPKGSFSTLEIQRTEQGDSAMYLCASTNTRMNTEAFFGQGTRLTVV.

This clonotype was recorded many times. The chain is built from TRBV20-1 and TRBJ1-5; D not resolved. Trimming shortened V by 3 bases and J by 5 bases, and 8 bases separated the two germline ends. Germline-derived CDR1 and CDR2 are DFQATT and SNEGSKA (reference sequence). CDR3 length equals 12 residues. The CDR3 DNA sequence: TGCAGTGCTAGTTCTGTGGATCAGCCCCAGCATTTT. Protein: CSASSVDQPQHF.

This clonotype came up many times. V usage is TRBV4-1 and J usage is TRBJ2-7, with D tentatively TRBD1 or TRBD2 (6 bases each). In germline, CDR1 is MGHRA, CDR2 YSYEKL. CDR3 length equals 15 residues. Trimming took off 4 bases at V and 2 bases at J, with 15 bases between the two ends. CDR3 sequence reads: CASSPIGGTTYEQYF. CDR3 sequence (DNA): TGCGCCAGCAGCCCCATAGGGGGGACCACCTACGAGCAGTACTTC.

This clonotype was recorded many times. The CDR3 loop is CSVEVLGDLYNEQFF. Here the CDR3 DNA reads TGCAGCGTTGAAGTTTTGGGAGACCTCTACAATGAGCAGTTCTTC. The rearrangement uses TRBV29-1 and TRBJ2-1, with a tentative D call TRBD2 (5 bases). The CDR3 sequence is 15 residues long. Germline assignment: CDR1 SQVTM and CDR2 ANQGSEA. Trimming took off 1 base at V and 3 bases at J, with 13 bases between the two ends.

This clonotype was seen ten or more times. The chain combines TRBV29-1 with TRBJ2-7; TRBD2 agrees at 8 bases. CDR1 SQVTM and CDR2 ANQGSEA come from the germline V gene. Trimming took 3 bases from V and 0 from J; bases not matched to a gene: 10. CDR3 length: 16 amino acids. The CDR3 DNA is TGCAGCGTTGACCACCCTCAGCGGGAGTTCTCCTACGAGCAGTACTTC. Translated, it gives CSVDHPQREFSYEQYF.

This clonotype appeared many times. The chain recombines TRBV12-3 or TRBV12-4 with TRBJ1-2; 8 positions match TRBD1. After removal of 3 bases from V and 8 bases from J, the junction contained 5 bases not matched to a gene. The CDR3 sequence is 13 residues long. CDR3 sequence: CASSFSGGRGYTF. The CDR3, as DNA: TGTGCCAGCAGTTTCTCAGGGGGCAGGGGCTACACCTTC.